The next 30 T cell receptor beta chains were all read from a single sample in a study of early stage breast cancer tumors. Measured with immunoSEQ multiplex PCR; TCRdb has only the in-frame clones, and not every one. The sample lists 11,000 to 15,000 clones, 70% to 80% occurring once. The sequencing input was normal breast tissue next to the tumor. These receptors all stem from a person between 50 and 60 years old with breast cancer.

V and J are TRBV7-2 and TRBJ1-5; TRBD1 agrees at 7 bases. Unmatched junction bases numbered 7, after V lost 5 bases and J lost 6 bases. Germline CDR1 reads SGHTA; CDR2 reads FQGNSA. The CDR3 is made up of 14 amino acids. The CDR3 reads CASSPRQGSQPQHF. CDR3 in DNA: TGTGCCAGCAGCCCTCGACAGGGCAGTCAGCCCCAGCATTTT.

The chain carries TRBV9 and TRBJ2-7; 9 bases map to TRBD1. Germline lookup yields CDR1 SGDLS and CDR2 YYNGEE. CDR3 size: 14 residues. The J segment lost 7 bases and the V segment lost 4 bases, leaving 9 bases of the junction unmatched. CDR3 loop: CASSSGTGYMEQYF. CDR3 bases: TGTGCCAGCAGCTCCGGGACAGGGTATATGGAGCAGTACTTC.

This chain joins TRBV7-2 and TRBJ2-1; 10 bases are shared with TRBD2. Per germline, CDR1 SGHTA and CDR2 FQGNSA. CDR3 length equals 14 residues. V lost 6 bases to trimming and J lost 7 bases; unmatched junction nucleotides: 6. For the CDR3, the DNA is TGTGCCAGCAGTCAGCGGGAGGGGTGGAATGAGCAGTTCTTC. Its protein product is CASSQREGWNEQFF.

This chain connects TRBV4-3 to TRBJ2-2, with D possibly being TRBD1 or TRBD2 (6 bases each). Trimming took 1 base from V and 1 from J, leaving 13 bases between them. Per germline, CDR1 LGHNA and CDR2 YSLEER. This CDR3 is 17 amino acids long. The DNA for the CDR3 is TGCGCCAGCAGCCAAGGGGGGGCAGGGTTGAACACCGGGGAGCTGTTTTTT. As protein: CASSQGGAGLNTGELFF.

The V call is TRBV9, the J call TRBJ2-1; D perhaps matches TRBD1 (6 bases). Germline lookup yields CDR1 SGDLS and CDR2 YYNGEE. Trimming removed 2 bases at V and 3 bases at J, with 9 bases between. This CDR3 is 14 amino acids long. The CDR3 DNA reads TGTGCCAGCAGCGTTGAGGACAGCTACAATGAGCAGTTCTTC. This sequence encodes CASSVEDSYNEQFF.

The gene calls are TRBV30 and TRBJ2-5; 9 bases are a match to TRBD1. CDR3 length: 15 amino acids. Per the germline V gene, CDR1 is GTSNPN and CDR2 is SVGIG (reference sequence). Losses at the gene ends were 0 bases for V and 1 base for J; bases not matched to a gene: 3. The CDR3 DNA sequence: TGTGCCTGGAGTGTACAGGGACAGGGCCAAGAGACCCAGTACTTC. This gives the protein CAWSVQGQGQETQYF.

The rearrangement joins TRBV11-2 to TRBJ2-1; 7 bases map to TRBD2. CDR3 size: 16 residues. V dropped 5 bases and J dropped 6; count of bases not matched to a gene: 13. CDR1 and CDR2 from the germline V gene are SGHAT and FQNNGV. The CDR3 here is CASSLPGLAVTNEQFF. CDR3 coding DNA: TGTGCCAGCAGCCTCCCCGGGCTAGCGGTTACCAATGAGCAGTTCTTC.

V and J are TRBV29-1 and TRBJ2-3; D unclear. Trimming shortened V by 3 bases and J by 0 bases, and 10 bases separated the two germline ends. Germline loops: CDR1 SQVTM, CDR2 ANQGSEA. There are 14 residues in the CDR3. CDR3 DNA: TGCAGCGTTGAGCTTTTTTCTAGCACAGATACGCAGTATTTT. Translation: CSVELFSSTDTQYF.

The rearrangement links TRBV19 to TRBJ2-7; TRBD2 aligns across 11 bases. The junction had 4 bases not matched to a gene; V was cut back by 6 bases and J by 0 bases. The CDR3 contains 15 residues. CDR1 is LNHDA, CDR2 SQIVND, per germline (reference sequence). This CDR3 is CASSPSGRSSYEQYF. Written as DNA, the CDR3 is TGTGCCAGTAGCCCTAGCGGGAGGAGCTCCTACGAGCAGTACTTC.

The V gene is TRBV14, the J gene TRBJ2-7; tentative D call: TRBD2 (6 bases). The CDR3 has 15 residues. The germline gives CDR1 SGHDN, CDR2 FVKESK. The V end lost 4 bases, the J end lost 5 bases, and 18 bases lay between the germline ends. The CDR3 nucleotides are TGTGCCAGCAGCCCCCCCGCCTGGCGGGGCAACGAGCAGTACTTC. It is translated as CASSPPAWRGNEQYF.

The V and J genes are TRBV7-8 and TRBJ1-2; weak D call: TRBD1 (6 bases). This CDR3 spans 15 amino acids. Trimming removed 1 base at V and 5 bases at J, with 14 bases between. Per germline, CDR1 SGHVS and CDR2 FQNEAQ. The CDR3 region is CASSLETGAAYGYTF. CDR3 DNA: TGTGCCAGCAGCTTAGAGACGGGGGCGGCATATGGCTACACCTTC.

V and J are TRBV29-1 and TRBJ2-7; 10 bases are a match to TRBD1. CDR3 length: 15 residues. Trimming removed 4 bases from V and 5 bases from J; junction bases left unmatched: 11. Germline V CDR1 and CDR2: SQVTM, ANQGSEA. The CDR3 nucleotides read TGCAGCGTTGCCGGTTTGGGACAGGGGTTCGACGAGCAGTACTTC. This sequence encodes CSVAGLGQGFDEQYF.

This chain uses TRBV4-3 with TRBJ2-2; TRBD2 agrees at 11 bases. CDR1 is LGHNA and CDR2 is YSLEER in the germline V gene. Trimming cost V 3 bases and J 6 bases; bases outside gene matches: 9. The CDR3 is made up of 17 amino acids. The CDR3 reads CASSQVLAGGFAGELFF. The CDR3 DNA is TGCGCCAGCAGCCAGGTTCTAGCGGGAGGATTCGCCGGGGAGCTGTTTTTT.

The chain carries TRBV28 and TRBJ1-1; maybe TRBD1 (6 bases). V dropped 6 bases and J dropped 5 bases, with 13 bases sitting between them. The germline gives CDR1 MDHEN, CDR2 SYDVKM. CDR3 length equals 13 residues. The CDR3 spells CASSRVRGTEAFF. The DNA for the CDR3 is TGTGCCAGCAGCCGGGTGAGGGGGACTGAAGCTTTCTTT.

This clone appeared once. V and J are TRBV28 and TRBJ2-3; 7 bases are shared with TRBD1. Germline lookup yields CDR1 MDHEN and CDR2 SYDVKM. This CDR3 region has 16 residues. Trimming cost V 5 bases and J 1 base; bases outside gene matches: 9. The CDR3 region is CASSRGTASGTDTQYF. The CDR3 nucleotides are TGTGCCAGCAGTAGGGGGACAGCGTCTGGCACAGATACGCAGTATTTT.

The rearrangement uses TRBV4-3 and TRBJ1-1; 8 bases map to TRBD1. With 1 base clipped from V and 5 bases from J, the junction kept 6 bases outside the gene matches. The germline CDR1 and CDR2 sequences are LGHNA and YSLEER. CDR3 size: 15 residues. DNA for the CDR3: TGCGCCAGCAGCCAAGCAGGGGGCGCAAGGACTGAAGCTTTCTTT. Protein sequence: CASSQAGGARTEAFF.

The chain couples TRBV19 to TRBJ1-5, with D possibly matching TRBD1 (5 bases). V dropped 0 bases and J dropped 0 bases, with 9 bases sitting between them. Germline V gene lookup returns CDR1 LNHDA and CDR2 SQIVND (reference sequence). The CDR3 extends over 16 amino acids. CDR3 loop: CASSIEGPNSNQPQHF. CDR3 sequence (DNA): TGTGCCAGTAGTATAGAGGGACCCAATAGCAATCAGCCCCAGCATTTT.

A remark on this clone: At one boundary the junction diverges from the germline segment, which might be a read error. The chain has TRBV2 and TRBJ2-5; 12 positions agree with TRBD2. CDR3 size: 15 residues. Germline V lookup: CDR1 SNHLY, CDR2 FYNNEI. CDR3: CASSGTSGPQGTQYF. For the CDR3, the DNA is TGTGCCAGCAGCGGGACTAGCGGGCCCCAAGGGACCCAGTACTTC.

To note about this clone: Relative to the germline gene, one junction end is altered; a read error may explain this. The V gene is TRBV10-1, the J gene TRBJ1-2; no firm D call. Germline V CDR1 and CDR2: WNHNN, SYGVQD (reference sequence). CDR3 length: 10 residues. The CDR3 sequence: CASRSSPGPF. In DNA form, the CDR3 reads TGCGCCAGCCGGAGTTCCCCGGGCCCATTC.

The rearrangement joins TRBV6-5 to TRBJ2-7; D is possibly TRBD2 (5 bases). Germline V gene lookup returns CDR1 MNHEY and CDR2 SVGAGI. V was pared by 6 bases and J by 3 bases, with 18 bases between. The CDR3 runs 15 residues. The CDR3 protein is CASSLAPDILYEQYF. As DNA, the CDR3 is TGTGCCAGCAGCTTAGCGCCCGATATACTCTACGAGCAGTACTTC.

This clone was seen a few times. The gene calls are TRBV19 and TRBJ1-5; D call uncertain. V was trimmed by 6 bases and J by 6 bases, leaving 21 bases between them. This CDR3 has 16 residues. Germline V gene data show CDR1 as LNHDA and CDR2 as SQIVND (reference sequence). The CDR3 protein is CASRLDREPWGQPQHF. CDR3 DNA sequence: TGTGCCAGTAGATTGGACCGGGAGCCCTGGGGTCAGCCCCAGCATTTT.

The chain combines TRBV10-2 with TRBJ2-3; D is ambiguous. Between the trimmed V and J ends, which lost 2 bases and 8 bases, there was a span of 17 bases. This CDR3 contains 15 residues. In germline, CDR1 is WSHSY, CDR2 SAAADI. Written as DNA, the CDR3 is TGCGCCAGCAGTGAGGCTTTATTACCTCCCGGTACGCAGTATTTT. This encodes CASSEALLPPGTQYF.

The rearrangement links TRBV7-2 to TRBJ2-3; 11 positions agree with TRBD2. The CDR3 runs 16 residues. V was pared by 8 bases and J by 2 bases, with 9 bases of the junction left unmatched. Germline lookup yields CDR1 SGHTA and CDR2 FQGNSA. In DNA, the CDR3 is TGTGCCAGCGGAACAGTTAGCGGGAGGGCCACAGATACGCAGTATTTT. It translates to CASGTVSGRATDTQYF.

The V and J genes are TRBV5-8 and TRBJ1-2, with 8 bases identical to TRBD1. Trimming took 3 bases from V and 6 from J; bases not matched to a gene: 10. CDR3 length: 15 amino acids. CDR1 is SGHTS, CDR2 YDEGEE, per germline. The CDR3 bases are TGTGCCAGCAGCTCACTGACAGGGGAGATCAATGGCTACACCTTC. Its protein product is CASSSLTGEINGYTF.

The DNA of the CDR3 is TGTGCCAGCACTAAAGGACAGGGGAACACCGGGGAGCTGTTTTTT. It is translated as CASTKGQGNTGELFF. The gene calls are TRBV6-6 and TRBJ2-2, with TRBD1 identical over 8 bases. Germline V gene lookup returns CDR1 MNHNY and CDR2 SVGAGI (reference sequence). The CDR3 extends over 15 amino acids. Trimming removed 7 bases from V and 1 base from J; junction bases left unmatched: 5.

This clone was detected a few times. The chain has TRBV28 and TRBJ1-6; the D gene is possibly TRBD1 (6 bases). CDR1 and CDR2 (germline): MDHEN, SYDVKM. The germline V and J ends were trimmed by 8 bases and 9 bases, with 20 bases remaining between them. CDR3 length: 15 amino acids. The CDR3 region is CASRETGALGSPLHF. The CDR3, as DNA: TGTGCCAGCCGGGAGACAGGAGCCCTTGGTTCACCCCTCCACTTT.

Written as DNA, the CDR3 is TGTGCCAGCAGCGTCCGGGACACTTTCTATGGCTACACCTTC. This sequence encodes CASSVRDTFYGYTF. The V gene is TRBV6-5, the J gene TRBJ1-2; D might be TRBD1 (6 bases). Germline V gene lookup returns CDR1 MNHEY and CDR2 SVGAGI. V shed 6 bases and J shed 4 bases, with 15 bases lying between them. CDR3 length: 14 residues.

J is TRBJ2-7 and V is TRBV5-1; 11 bases align to TRBD1. V gave up 7 bases and J gave up 7 bases; unmatched junction bases: 10. Germline V lookup: CDR1 SGHRS, CDR2 YFSETQ. The CDR3 contains 14 residues. CDR3 in amino acids: CASYFGQGAGEQYF. For the CDR3, the DNA is TGCGCCAGCTATTTCGGACAGGGGGCCGGTGAGCAGTACTTC.

V usage is TRBV27 and J usage is TRBJ2-4, with unresolved D. Germline CDR1 MNHEY, CDR2 SMNVEV (reference sequence). Trimming cost V 3 bases and J 3 bases, with 6 bases left between them. This CDR3 comprises 13 residues. Written as DNA, the CDR3 is TGTGCCAGCAGTTTTAACGGCAAAAACATTCAGTACTTC. As protein: CASSFNGKNIQYF.

This rearrangement joins TRBV5-4 to TRBJ1-2; D gene uncertain. The CDR3 is 13 amino acids. Per germline, CDR1 SGHNT and CDR2 YYREEE (reference sequence). The V end was cut by 0 bases, the J end by 1 base, with 4 bases between. The CDR3 region has the DNA TGTGCCAGCAGCTTGGGCCATAACTATGGCTACACCTTC. Its translation: CASSLGHNYGYTF. The full variable domain, rest sourced from reference TRBV5-4 and TRBJ1-2, is ETGVTQSPTHLIKTRGQQVTLRCSSQSGHNTVSWYQQALGQGPQFIFQYYREEENGRGNFPPRFSGLQFPNYSSELNVNALELDDSALYLCASSLGHNYGYTFGSGTRLTVV.